This T cell receptor beta chain is drawn from a study of cytomegalovirus exposure and HLA in healthy donors. With respect to this clone: The antigen remains undetermined.

The study ran its PCR with 60 Vbeta and 13 Jbeta primers. The assay was immunoSEQ multiplex PCR, and TCRdb's table has in-frame clones only and misses some. The top ten clones hold under 12% of a sample with about 37,000 clones, 70% to 85% of them seen once. The CDR3 consists of 14 residues. Germline V gene data show CDR1 as SGHTA and CDR2 as FQGTGA. After removal of 2 bases from V and 7 bases from J, the junction contained 7 bases not matched to a gene. Broader study findings: The study labeled 180 or so TCR beta chains cytomegalovirus-associated. There were reportedly fewer N-insertions in an Asian-associated ancestry cluster than the roughly 680-donor mean, in a later analysis.

This chain connects TRBV7-3 to TRBJ2-7; 8 nucleotides align to TRBD2. Sequenced sample: PBMCs. This TCR was sampled from a woman aged 18-30 years in good health and CMV-seropositive. The CDR3 region is CASSLPRPSGEQYF. The CDR3 DNA reads TGTGCCAGCAGCTTACCCCGCCCTAGCGGGGAGCAGTACTTC.